One and the same sample provided the 22 T cell receptor beta chains below, sequenced in a study of blood T cells in healthy people across ages. The authors ran a second PCR of 7 to 11 cycles using a sample-barcoded 5' primer and a J-beta primer mix. TCRdb reprocessed the 5' RACE reads with MiXCR, giving one entry per CDR3 protein. The table shows roughly 800,000 distinct CDR3 sequences, with approximately 25% occurring only once. These data are also associated with another study on T cells of mothers and their children.

The sample was blood. These receptors all stem from a boy between 10 and 17 years old in good health.

The V call is TRBV28, the J call TRBJ2-1, with D unclear. The germline CDR1 and CDR2 sequences are MDHEN and SYDVKM. This CDR3 is 12 amino acids long. Trimming took off 6 bases at V and 7 bases at J, with 10 bases between the two ends. DNA of the CDR3: TGTGCCAGCAGCCCCCGGCTTAATGAGCAGTTCTTC. This codes for CASSPRLNEQFF.

This clonotype has a handful of counts. V usage is TRBV7-3 and J usage is TRBJ2-2; D gene unclear. V shed 3 bases and J shed 6 bases, with 5 bases lying between them. The germline V gene has CDR1 SGHTA and CDR2 FQGTGA. The CDR3 covers 12 residues. CDR3 amino acids: CASSFLPGELFF. DNA for the CDR3: TGTGCCAGCAGCTTTCTACCCGGGGAGCTGTTTTTT.

This rearrangement joins TRBV20-1 to TRBJ2-1; the match to TRBD2 covers 10 bases. V lost 5 bases, J lost 4 bases, and 8 bases stayed unmatched. CDR3 length: 15 residues. Germline V gene data show CDR1 as DFQATT and CDR2 as SNEGSKA (reference sequence). The CDR3 sequence: CSALPLAGEYNEQFF. The CDR3 region has the DNA TGCAGTGCTCTCCCCCTAGCGGGGGAATACAATGAGCAGTTCTTC.

The chain carries TRBV4-3 and TRBJ2-1, with D perhaps assigned TRBD1 or TRBD2 (5 bases each). The CDR3 is made up of 17 amino acids. The germline V gene encodes CDR1 LGHNA and CDR2 YSLEER. V was trimmed by 0 bases and J by 4 bases, leaving 16 bases between them. CDR3 sequence reads: CASSQDLLGTTYNEQFF. The CDR3 region has the DNA TGCGCCAGCAGCCAAGATCTCCTTGGGACCACATACAATGAGCAGTTCTTC.

This clonotype was counted a few times. The V gene is TRBV11-2, the J gene TRBJ2-1; 10 bases fit TRBD2. This CDR3 spans 16 amino acids. The germline CDR1 and CDR2 sequences are SGHAT and FQNNGV. Trimming cost V 5 bases and J 7 bases; bases outside gene matches: 11. CDR3 DNA sequence: TGTGCCAGCAGCCCGGAAGCGGGAGGGCCTGCGAATGAGCAGTTCTTC. Translation gives CASSPEAGGPANEQFF.

In its sample, this clonotype was seen a few times. This chain connects TRBV5-1 to TRBJ2-5; D possibly corresponds to TRBD1 (5 bases). With 1 base removed from V and 5 bases from J, the gap between germline ends came to 18 bases. CDR3 size: 16 residues. Germline V gives CDR1 SGHRS, CDR2 YFSETQ. The CDR3 region is CASSLSPTGPRETQYF. CDR3 bases: TGCGCCAGCAGCTTGTCCCCAACAGGCCCCCGGGAGACCCAGTACTTC.

This clonotype was counted between two and nine times. The chain combines TRBV29-1 with TRBJ2-1, with 10 nucleotides matching TRBD2. With 5 bases clipped from V and 8 bases from J, the junction kept 12 bases outside the gene matches. The CDR3 runs to 15 residues. CDR1 is SQVTM, CDR2 ANQGSEA, per germline. The CDR3 protein is CSVLRGAGGIDEQFF. For the CDR3, the DNA is TGCAGCGTTCTTAGGGGAGCGGGAGGGATCGATGAGCAGTTCTTC.

The rearrangement uses TRBV6-1 and TRBJ2-1; a weak D match, TRBD2 (5 bases). Judging by the DNA end, TRBJ2-7 fits better; the J call may be wrong. The germline gives CDR1 MNHNS, CDR2 SASEGT. The CDR3 is 16 amino acids. The CDR3 sequence: CASSDSRKGVTYEQYF. The CDR3 bases are TGTGCCAGCAGTGATTCGCGAAAGGGAGTAACCTACGAGCAGTACTTC.

The chain uses TRBV4-3 and TRBJ2-2, with 8 bases identical to TRBD1. This CDR3 contains 15 residues. Germline assignment: CDR1 LGHNA and CDR2 YSLEER. With 0 bases clipped from V and 7 bases from J, the junction kept 4 bases outside the gene matches. CDR3 in DNA: TGCGCCAGCAGCCAAGACAGGGGGCATGACGGGGAGCTGTTTTTT. It yields the protein CASSQDRGHDGELFF.

The chain couples TRBV18 to TRBJ1-2, with a possible D match to TRBD1 (6 bases). The germline V and J ends were trimmed by 4 bases and 4 bases, with 16 bases remaining between them. The CDR3 is 15 amino acids. Germline-derived CDR1 and CDR2 are KGHSH and LQKENI. The DNA of the CDR3 is TGTGCCAGCTCACTGACAGGCGGTAAGAGCTATGGCTACACCTTC. This sequence encodes CASSLTGGKSYGYTF.

The V gene is TRBV29-1, the J gene TRBJ2-5; D is undetermined. The CDR3 totals 14 residues. Germline V gene data show CDR1 as SQVTM and CDR2 as ANQGSEA. V lost 1 base and J 0 bases, leaving 9 bases between the germline ends. CDR3 coding DNA: TGCAGCGTTGAAGGCGTCCAGTACCAAGAGACCCAGTACTTC. It specifies CSVEGVQYQETQYF.

CDR3 sequence reads: CSASVSHEQYF. CDR3 DNA: TGCAGTGCTTCGGTCTCACATGAGCAGTACTTC. The V call is TRBV20-1, the J call TRBJ2-5; D remains unclear. Trimming stripped 5 bases from V and 11 bases from J, with 15 bases between. Germline lookup yields CDR1 DFQATT and CDR2 SNEGSKA (reference sequence). The length of the CDR3 is 11 residues.

This clonotype was detected a few times. V usage is TRBV20-1 and J usage is TRBJ1-4; D may be TRBD1 (5 bases). There are 19 residues in the CDR3. Germline V gives CDR1 DFQATT, CDR2 SNEGSKA (reference sequence). Between the trimmed V and J ends, which lost 0 bases and 2 bases, there was a span of 22 bases. CDR3 sequence: CSARDLIGAGSPTNEKLFF. Written as DNA, the CDR3 is TGCAGTGCTAGAGATCTCATAGGTGCAGGGAGTCCTACTAATGAAAAACTGTTTTTT.

For this clonotype: One end of the junction varies from germline; a read error may be responsible. The chain has TRBV4-1 and TRBJ1-2; D remains ambiguous. The CDR3 covers 15 residues. Germline V gives CDR1 MGHRA, CDR2 YSYEKL. CDR3: CASSYAGNGNYGYTF. In DNA, the CDR3 is TGTGCCAGCAGTTACGCCGGAAACGGAAACTATGGCTACACCTTC.

The chain uses TRBV12-3 or TRBV12-4 and TRBJ1-3; D possibly corresponds to TRBD1 (5 bases). The CDR3 loop spans 14 amino acids. Trimming shortened V by 5 bases and J by 0 bases, and 8 bases separated the two germline ends. CDR3 coding DNA: TGTGCCAGCAGTAAAGACAGCTCTGGAAACACCATATATTTT. It encodes CASSKDSSGNTIYF.

The chain combines TRBV29-1 with TRBJ2-1; 11 bases fit TRBD2. Germline V CDR1 and CDR2: SQVTM, ANQGSEA. Trimming cost V 7 bases and J 6 bases; bases outside gene matches: 11. CDR3 size: 15 residues. Here the CDR3 reads CSALSSGRAVNEQFF. Here the CDR3 DNA reads TGCAGCGCCCTTAGTAGCGGGAGGGCCGTCAATGAGCAGTTCTTC.

The V call is TRBV7-2, the J call TRBJ2-2, with 12 bases aligning to TRBD1. CDR3 length: 18 amino acids. Germline V CDR1 and CDR2: SGHTA, FQGNSA. The J segment lost 0 bases and the V segment lost 5 bases, leaving 7 bases of the junction unmatched. CDR3 in DNA: TGTGCCAGCAGCCGGGACAGGGGGCGGCTCGCGAACACCGGGGAGCTGTTTTTT. Its protein is CASSRDRGRLANTGELFF.

The chain has TRBV3-1 and TRBJ2-1; possibly TRBD1 for D (5 bases). The DNA matches TRBJ2-7 better at its end, which makes the J call doubtful. Germline V gene data show CDR1 as LGHDT and CDR2 as YNNKEL (reference sequence). CDR3 size: 18 residues. Written as DNA, the CDR3 is TGTGCCAGCAGCACTACCGTATCCGGGTGGGGCCCTCCTTACGAGCAGTACTTC. It translates to CASSTTVSGWGPPYEQYF.

This clonotype was observed at least ten times. The chain has TRBV5-1 and TRBJ2-2; D uncertain. This CDR3 region has 14 residues. V lost 2 bases, J lost 0 bases, and 5 bases lay in between. The germline V gene encodes CDR1 SGHRS and CDR2 YFSETQ. The CDR3 DNA follows: TGCGCCAGCAGCTTACCAGCGAACACCGGGGAGCTGTTTTTT. Translation gives CASSLPANTGELFF.

This clonotype appeared a few times. The chain is built from TRBV7-3 and TRBJ2-2; 10 positions agree with TRBD1. The CDR3 runs 17 residues. Germline-derived CDR1 and CDR2 are SGHTA and FQGTGA. The V segment lost 2 bases and the J segment 5 bases; nucleotides outside the gene matches: 8. The CDR3: CASSLPRGQGGTGELFF. As DNA, the CDR3 is TGTGCCAGCAGCTTACCCCGCGGACAGGGGGGGACCGGGGAGCTGTTTTTT.

Remarks on this clonotype: One end of the junction is discordant with germline, which a read error may explain. The chain carries TRBV11-2 and TRBJ2-7, with 7 bases fitting TRBD2. The CDR3 spans 15 residues. Germline V gene lookup returns CDR1 SGHAT and CDR2 FQNNGV. The CDR3 spells CASSHGTTLGYEQHF. The CDR3 DNA follows: TGTGCCAGCAGCCACGGGACTACCCTAGGGTACGAGCAGCACTTC.

This clonotype was seen at least ten times. The genes are TRBV12-3 or TRBV12-4 and TRBJ1-5; 7 bases are shared with TRBD1. The CDR3 has 13 amino acids. Germline trimming cut 8 bases from V and 4 bases from J; bases unmatched to any gene: 5. In DNA form, the CDR3 reads TGTGCCAGCTCCGGACAGGCTAATCAGCCCCAGCATTTT. Encoded protein: CASSGQANQPQHF.